Shown below are 3 T cell receptor beta chains from a single sample sequenced in a study of read filtering for tumor transcriptome and immune sequencing. Molecular barcoded adaptors covering alpha/delta and beta/gamma chains were used on roughly 400 ng RNA. Each CDR3 protein is one row after TCRdb ran MiXCR on the reads. Of 85,000 or so distinct CDR3 sequences in the sample, 9% to 15% were seen once. Sequenced input: a population of CD138-negative cells sorted from bone marrow. These receptors all stem from a donor at least 40 years old with multiple myeloma.

This clonotype came up many times. The chain is built from TRBV29-1 and TRBJ1-1; D is perhaps TRBD1 (5 bases). The CDR3 contains 12 residues. Deletions cut 7 bases from V and 1 base from J, with 10 bases between. Per the germline V gene, CDR1 is SQVTM and CDR2 is ANQGSEA. CDR3 in DNA: TGCAGCGACGGCACAGGGAACACTGAAGCTTTCTTT. Translating gives CSDGTGNTEAFF.

This clonotype was detected many times. This chain links TRBV5-1 with TRBJ2-1; D possibly corresponds to TRBD2 (6 bases). CDR3 length: 15 residues. V lost 3 bases to trimming and J lost 2 bases, with 12 bases between them. Per the germline V gene, CDR1 is SGHRS and CDR2 is YFSETQ. The CDR3 region is CASSSGTQTYNEQFF. CDR3 coding DNA: TGCGCCAGCAGCTCCGGGACTCAAACCTACAATGAGCAGTTCTTC.

This clonotype was counted at least ten times. This chain links TRBV20-1 with TRBJ2-3, with 7 bases matching TRBD2. V lost 7 bases, J lost 2 bases, and 6 bases stayed unmatched. CDR3 length: 13 residues. Germline loops: CDR1 DFQATT, CDR2 SNEGSKA (reference sequence). The CDR3 region is CSGERGITDTQYF. CDR3 sequence (DNA): TGCAGTGGAGAGCGGGGAATCACAGATACGCAGTATTTT.